The 30 T cell receptor beta chains presented below share a single source sample, sequenced in a study of Ad26.COV2.S vaccination and SARS-CoV-2 variants (dated by TCRdb to the early 2020s). According to the study, the label for this sample's treatment or condition signals: about 20 received Ad26.COV2.S at low or high dose, single or two shots; five or six received placebo; per-sample allocation not given. For vaccine and placebo recipients, repertoires were sequenced using samples collected on day 63 after the first injection. Libraries were built with the immunoSEQ multiplex PCR assay. TCRdb obtained this table from immuneACCESS and retained in-frame rearrangements with V and J assigned. These tables miss some clones; where compared with another copy, unresolved V genes account for less than half of the shortfall, and the remainder is unexplained. Recorded for this sample are about 440,000 clones; about nine tenths of them occurred a single time. The top ten constitute less than 5.5% of the sample.

The specimen comprised peripheral blood, sampled in a trial of Ad26.COV2.S vaccine versus placebo. The receptors originated from a person between 18 and 59 years old who received the Ad26.COV2.S COVID-19 vaccine or a placebo.

V is TRBV2 and J is TRBJ2-1; D may be TRBD1 or TRBD2 (6 bases each). From germline, CDR1 is SNHLY and CDR2 FYNNEI. The V end lost 10 bases, the J end lost 10 bases, and 20 bases lay between the germline ends. The CDR3 consists of 13 residues. The CDR3 sequence is CATVRGEGGEQFF. The CDR3 bases are TGTGCCACTGTCCGGGGCGAGGGGGGAGAGCAGTTCTTC.

The genes are TRBV7-9 and TRBJ1-6, with D possibly matching TRBD1 (5 bases). Germline V CDR1 and CDR2: SEHNR, FQNEAQ (reference sequence). The CDR3 runs to 14 residues. V gave up 2 bases and J gave up 6 bases, with 8 bases separating them. The CDR3 DNA follows: TGTGCCAGCAGCTTATCAGGGTTTAATTCACCCCTCCACTTT. This sequence encodes CASSLSGFNSPLHF.

The chain links TRBV7-9 to TRBJ2-1, with a weak D call TRBD1 (5 bases). The CDR3 has 13 residues. Germline assignment: CDR1 SEHNR and CDR2 FQNEAQ (reference sequence). V lost 1 base, J lost 7 bases, and 8 bases lay in between. The CDR3 region is CASSLVGANEQFF. For the CDR3, the DNA is TGTGCCAGCAGCTTAGTTGGGGCGAATGAGCAGTTCTTC.

This clone was seen only once. In DNA, the CDR3 is TGCGCCAGCAGCCGGGACAGTGGGCCTGGGGCCAACGTCCTGACTTTC. It specifies CASSRDSGPGANVLTF. This chain uses TRBV23-1 with TRBJ2-6; 7 bases line up with TRBD1. TRBV23-1 belongs to the ORF category, with a function that is uncertain. The CDR3 has 16 amino acids. Trimming took 6 bases from V and 2 from J; bases not matched to a gene: 7.

The V call is TRBV5-6, the J call TRBJ1-1; D is unresolved. This CDR3 is built from 11 residues. CDR1 is SGHDT and CDR2 is YYEEEE in the germline V gene. V gave up 4 bases and J gave up 6 bases, with 7 bases separating them. DNA for the CDR3: TGTGCCAGCAGCCTAGAAGCTGAAGCTTTCTTT. It is translated as CASSLEAEAFF. The full variable domain, in which reference TRBV5-6 and TRBJ1-1 provide the parts outside the CDR3, is DAGVTQSPTHLIKTRGQQVTLRCSPKSGHDTVSWYQQALGQGPQFIFQYYEEEERQRGNFPDRFSGHQFPNYSSELNVNALLLGDSALYLCASSLEAEAFFGQGTRLTVV.

The chain combines TRBV30 with TRBJ2-7; 9 bases line up with TRBD2. The ends lost 0 bases at V and 5 bases at J; junction bases unmatched: 17. The CDR3 covers 18 residues. CDR1 is GTSNPN and CDR2 is SVGIG in the germline V gene (reference sequence). The CDR3 loop is CAWSVQPQAGGFNDEQYF. CDR3 DNA sequence: TGTGCCTGGAGTGTACAGCCGCAAGCGGGGGGCTTTAACGACGAGCAGTACTTC.

This clone was seen once. This sequence joins TRBV16 and TRBJ2-1; D is unresolved. The CDR3 is made up of 12 amino acids. Per germline, CDR1 KGHSY and CDR2 FQNENV. V was clipped by 5 bases and J by 9 bases, with 11 bases between them. Written as DNA, the CDR3 is TGTGCCAGCAGCTGGAAGGTCCGTGAGCAGTTCTTC. Translating gives CASSWKVREQFF.

This rearrangement joins TRBV28 to TRBJ2-2; D unclear. Trimming left V 3 bases short and J 10 bases short, with 18 bases between. Germline CDR1 reads MDHEN; CDR2 reads SYDVKM. The CDR3 sequence is 15 residues long. In nucleotides, the CDR3 is TGTGCCAGCAGTTTTCCGACTCACCCCTTGACGGAGCTGTTTTTT. Translated, it gives CASSFPTHPLTELFF.

This clone was seen more than once but under ten times. The chain recombines TRBV15 with TRBJ2-3; 10 positions agree with TRBD2. The CDR3 contains 15 residues. In germline, CDR1 is LNHNV, CDR2 YYDKDF (reference sequence). V dropped 8 bases and J dropped 4; count of bases not matched to a gene: 9. The CDR3: CATAASGSLSDTQYF. The CDR3 region has the DNA TGTGCCACCGCCGCTAGCGGGAGTTTGTCAGATACGCAGTATTTT.

J is TRBJ2-5 and V is TRBV9; D possibly corresponds to TRBD1 (6 bases). Trimming removed 3 bases at V and 2 bases at J, with 11 bases between. Germline V CDR1 and CDR2: SGDLS, YYNGEE. CDR3 length: 14 residues. The CDR3 nucleotides read TGTGCCAGCAGCGCCTCAGGGGTTCAAGAGACCCAGTACTTC. Its translation is CASSASGVQETQYF.

This rearrangement joins TRBV7-8 to TRBJ2-3; 9 bases agree with TRBD2. Germline loops: CDR1 SGHVS, CDR2 FQNEAQ. The CDR3 length is 16 residues. The J segment lost 7 bases and the V segment lost 2 bases, leaving 10 bases of the junction unmatched. In DNA form, the CDR3 reads TGTGCCAGCAGCTTAAATTTGCGGGAGGGGAGAAATACGCAGTATTTT. Translated: CASSLNLREGRNTQYF. The full variable domain, rest sourced from reference TRBV7-8 and TRBJ2-3, is GAGVSQSPRYKVAKRGQDVALRCDPISGHVSLFWYQQALGQGPEFLTYFQNEAQLDKSGLPSDRFFAERPEGSVSTLKIQRTQQEDSAVYLCASSLNLREGRNTQYFGPGTRLTVL.

The rearrangement uses TRBV30 and TRBJ2-7; 8 positions agree with TRBD1. This CDR3 contains 14 residues. CDR1 is GTSNPN, CDR2 SVGIG, per germline (reference sequence). The J segment lost 4 bases and the V segment lost 1 base, leaving 6 bases of the junction unmatched. In DNA, the CDR3 is TGTGCCTGGAGTGAGGGCAGGGGGCGTTACGAGCAGTACTTC. It yields the protein CAWSEGRGRYEQYF.

The J gene is TRBJ1-2, the V gene TRBV19; D gene ambiguous. The germline V gene encodes CDR1 LNHDA and CDR2 SQIVND (reference sequence). The CDR3 spans 15 residues. The V end was cut by 7 bases, the J end by 0 bases, with 15 bases between. CDR3 residues: CASTPKGATNYGYTF. CDR3 nucleotide sequence: TGTGCCAGTACCCCTAAAGGCGCTACTAACTATGGCTACACCTTC.

The chain employs TRBV18 and TRBJ1-1; the D gene is possibly TRBD1 (6 bases). Germline V gives CDR1 KGHSH, CDR2 LQKENI. The CDR3 totals 12 residues. Trimming stripped 6 bases from V and 10 bases from J, with 15 bases between. For the CDR3, the DNA is TGTGCCAGCTCGATTCAGGGGAAAAGAGCTTTCTTT. Its translation: CASSIQGKRAFF. The full variable domain, completed using reference TRBV18 and TRBJ1-1, is NAGVMQNPRHLVRRRGQEARLRCSPMKGHSHVYWYRQLPEEGLKFMVYLQKENIIDESGMPKERFSAEFPKEGPSILRIQQVVRGDSAAYFCASSIQGKRAFFGQGTRLTVV.

The J gene is TRBJ2-4, the V gene TRBV7-2; weak D call: TRBD1 (6 bases). This CDR3 is built from 17 residues. CDR1 is SGHTA, CDR2 FQGNSA, per germline. Trimming shortened V by 2 bases and J by 4 bases, and 18 bases separated the two germline ends. DNA for the CDR3: TGTGCCAGCAGCTTACTCGGTGTTGGGACAAATAAAAACATTCAGTACTTC. It encodes CASSLLGVGTNKNIQYF.

The CDR3 DNA follows: TGTGCCAGCAGCGCCCGACAGGGCTATGAGCAGTTCTTC. Translated, it gives CASSARQGYEQFF. This chain connects TRBV7-8 to TRBJ2-1; 7 bases line up with TRBD1. Germline V gives CDR1 SGHVS, CDR2 FQNEAQ. V lost 5 bases to trimming and J lost 8 bases; unmatched junction nucleotides: 6. This CDR3 has 13 amino acids.

V and J are TRBV15 and TRBJ1-6; D gene uncertain. The CDR3 length is 15 residues. Trimming removed 5 bases at V and 10 bases at J, with 18 bases between. The germline CDR1 and CDR2 sequences are LNHNV and YYDKDF (reference sequence). This chain's CDR3 is CATSPRQAVDSPLHF. DNA of the CDR3: TGTGCCACCAGCCCTAGGCAGGCCGTCGACTCACCCCTCCACTTT. Based on the CDR3 plus reference TRBV15 and TRBJ1-6, the full variable domain is DAMVIQNPRYQVTQFGKPVTLSCSQTLNHNVMYWYQQKSSQAPKLLFHYYDKDFNNEADTPDNFQSRRPNTSFCFLDIRSPGLGDTAMYLCATSPRQAVDSPLHFGNGTRLTVT.

This clone occurred a few times. V gene TRBV19 combines with J gene TRBJ2-2; 8 bases are shared with TRBD1. The trim removed 9 bases at V and 5 bases at J, leaving 8 bases unmatched. Germline CDR1 reads LNHDA; CDR2 reads SQIVND (reference sequence). The CDR3 is made up of 14 amino acids. The CDR3 protein is CASKTGAKTGELFF. Here the CDR3 DNA reads TGTGCCAGCAAGACAGGGGCAAAAACCGGGGAGCTGTTTTTT.

The gene calls are TRBV7-9 and TRBJ2-7, with D hard to call. This CDR3 comprises 13 residues. Germline lookup yields CDR1 SEHNR and CDR2 FQNEAQ (reference sequence). The ends were cut back, 3 bases at V and 0 bases at J, with 6 bases in the middle. CDR3 DNA sequence: TGTGCCAGCAGCTTGCACGGCTCCTACGAGCAGTACTTC. Protein: CASSLHGSYEQYF.

The chain is built from TRBV7-2 and TRBJ2-7; 13 nucleotides agree with TRBD2. V was pared by 5 bases and J by 4 bases, with 8 bases of the junction left unmatched. CDR1 is SGHTA and CDR2 is FQGNSA in the germline V gene. The CDR3 has 16 amino acids. The CDR3 bases are TGTGCCAGCAGCCGTAGGACTAGCGGGAGTGTGTACGAGCAGTACTTC. It translates to CASSRRTSGSVYEQYF.

The V and J genes are TRBV27 and TRBJ1-5; 8 positions match TRBD1. Trimming took 5 bases from V and 6 from J; bases not matched to a gene: 9. The CDR3 consists of 15 residues. Germline V gene lookup returns CDR1 MNHEY and CDR2 SMNVEV (reference sequence). The CDR3 here is CASSPRQGLGQPQHF. The DNA for the CDR3 is TGTGCCAGCAGTCCCAGACAGGGGTTGGGTCAGCCCCAGCATTTT.

The chain couples TRBV30 to TRBJ2-1; 9 nucleotides align to TRBD2. After removal of 2 bases from V and 0 bases from J, the junction contained 11 bases not matched to a gene. From germline, CDR1 is GTSNPN and CDR2 SVGIG (reference sequence). The CDR3 has 18 residues. The CDR3 nucleotides are TGTGCCTGGAGTAAGAGTAGCGGGAGAGCTAGCTCCTACAATGAGCAGTTCTTC. Its protein product is CAWSKSSGRASSYNEQFF. The entire variable domain, with the rest obtained from reference TRBV30 and TRBJ2-1, is as follows: SQTIHQWPATLVQPVGSPLSLECTVEGTSNPNLYWYRQAAGRGLQLLFYSVGIGQISSEVPQNLSASRPQDRQFILSSKKLLLSDSGFYLCAWSKSSGRASSYNEQFFGPGTRLTVL.

The chain recombines TRBV7-8 with TRBJ2-1, with D possibly TRBD2 on 6 matching bases. V dropped 7 bases and J dropped 1 base, with 14 bases sitting between them. The germline gives CDR1 SGHVS, CDR2 FQNEAQ. CDR3 length equals 15 residues. This CDR3 reads CASTQEGWSYNEQFF. CDR3 sequence (DNA): TGTGCCAGCACCCAGGAGGGATGGTCCTACAATGAGCAGTTCTTC. The whole variable domain, filled in from reference TRBV7-8 and TRBJ2-1, reads GAGVSQSPRYKVAKRGQDVALRCDPISGHVSLFWYQQALGQGPEFLTYFQNEAQLDKSGLPSDRFFAERPEGSVSTLKIQRTQQEDSAVYLCASTQEGWSYNEQFFGPGTRLTVL.

This clone has just a few counts. The genes are TRBV27 and TRBJ2-3, with a possible D match to TRBD1 (8 bases). The germline gives CDR1 MNHEY, CDR2 SMNVEV (reference sequence). V lost 2 bases to trimming and J lost 1 base, with 13 bases between them. There are 16 residues in the CDR3. CDR3 coding DNA: TGTGCCAGCAGTTTAGACAGGGGAGGGGGCACAGATACGCAGTATTTT. This sequence encodes CASSLDRGGGTDTQYF.

The rearrangement links TRBV27 to TRBJ1-1; D ambiguous. CDR1 and CDR2 (germline): MNHEY, SMNVEV (reference sequence). V lost 3 bases and J 4 bases, leaving 9 bases between the germline ends. The CDR3 runs 13 residues. CDR3 DNA: TGTGCCAGCAGTTTCGCAAGGGCCACTGAAGCTTTCTTT. Translated, it gives CASSFARATEAFF.

The chain has TRBV28 and TRBJ2-7, with TRBD1 matching over 8 bases. The junction had 4 bases not matched to a gene; V was cut back by 6 bases and J by 6 bases. This CDR3 contains 12 residues. Germline values: CDR1 MDHEN, CDR2 SYDVKM. The CDR3 DNA is TGTGCCAGCAGCCCCACAGGGGGCGAGCAGTACTTC. It encodes CASSPTGGEQYF. The full variable domain, rest sourced from reference TRBV28 and TRBJ2-7, is DVKVTQSSRYLVKRTGEKVFLECVQDMDHENMFWYRQDPGLGLRLIYFSYDVKMKEKGDIPEGYSVSREKKERFSLILESASTNQTSMYLCASSPTGGEQYFGPGTRLTVT.

The chain joins TRBV19 to TRBJ1-4, with a weak D call TRBD1 (6 bases). The CDR3 has 16 amino acids. Germline assignment: CDR1 LNHDA and CDR2 SQIVND (reference sequence). V was pared by 3 bases and J by 0 bases, with 11 bases between. The DNA for the CDR3 is TGTGCCAGTAGTATTTGGACAGAACCAACTAATGAAAAACTGTTTTTT. Encoded protein: CASSIWTEPTNEKLFF.

In regard to this clone: Other nucleotide sequences in the sample specify the same CDR3. This sequence joins TRBV19 and TRBJ2-7; 7 bases agree with TRBD2. CDR3 length equals 14 residues. With V trimmed by 3 bases and J by 1 base, 3 bases remained unmatched. From germline, CDR1 is LNHDA and CDR2 SQIVND (reference sequence). CDR3 sequence (DNA): TGTGCCAGTAGTATTCCGGGAGGATCCTACGAGCAGTACTTC. Amino acids: CASSIPGGSYEQYF.

This clone was detected only once. CDR3: CSVSRESAAFF. The CDR3 nucleotides are TGCAGCGTTTCCAGGGAGAGCGCGGCTTTCTTT. V usage is TRBV29-1 and J usage is TRBJ1-1; D might be TRBD1 (5 bases). The CDR3 loop spans 11 amino acids. V gave up 5 bases and J gave up 11 bases, with 15 bases separating them. Germline V CDR1 and CDR2: SQVTM, ANQGSEA.

The chain combines TRBV11-1 with TRBJ2-5, with 7 bases fitting TRBD2. The ends lost 5 bases at V and 5 bases at J; junction bases unmatched: 8. The length of the CDR3 is 14 residues. Per the germline V gene, CDR1 is SGHAT and CDR2 is FQDESV (reference sequence). The CDR3 nucleotides read TGTGCCAGCAGCCCGGGACCCGGGGGGGAGACCCAGTACTTC. Translation: CASSPGPGGETQYF.